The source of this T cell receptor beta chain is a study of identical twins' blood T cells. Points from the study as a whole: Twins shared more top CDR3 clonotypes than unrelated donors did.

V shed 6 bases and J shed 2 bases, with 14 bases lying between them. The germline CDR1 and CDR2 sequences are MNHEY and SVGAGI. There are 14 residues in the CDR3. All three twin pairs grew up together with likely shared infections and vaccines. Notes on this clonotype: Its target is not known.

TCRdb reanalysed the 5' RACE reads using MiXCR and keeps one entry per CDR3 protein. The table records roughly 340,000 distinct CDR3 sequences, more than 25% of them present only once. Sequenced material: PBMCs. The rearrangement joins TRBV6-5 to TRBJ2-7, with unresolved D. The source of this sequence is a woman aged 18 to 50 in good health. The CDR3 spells CASRLPKPPYEQYF. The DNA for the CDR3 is TGTGCCAGCAGGCTACCGAAACCTCCCTACGAGCAGTACTTC.